This TCR beta chain was retrieved from a study of memory CD4+ T cells and cytomegalovirus serostatus. The CDR3 is made up of 16 amino acids. Germline V gene lookup returns CDR1 LGHNA and CDR2 YSLEER. With 4 bases removed from V and 0 bases from J, the gap between germline ends came to 12 bases. The sort gate was single viable CD3+CD4+CD8-CD45RO+ cells for memory CD4+ T cells. Data came from immunoSEQ multiplex PCR; TCRdb stores just in-frame clones and leaves some out. The table lists around 57,000 clones, roughly 80% of them singletons. The sequence came from an adult in good health and CMV-seronegative. Some clones in this sample may be carry-over from other donors' samples. The specimen sequenced was memory CD4+ T cells from blood. V and J are TRBV4-3 and TRBJ2-2; tentative D call: TRBD2 (5 bases). The CDR3 bases are TGCGCCAGCAGCCCCGGATGGGGAGCGAACACCGGGGAGCTGTTTTTT. The encoded protein is CASSPGWGANTGELFF.